The next 24 T cell receptor beta chains were all read from a single sample in a study of blood T cell repertoires in COVID-19 (TCRdb year 2020). Library method: the immunoSEQ multiplex PCR assay. Sourced from immuneACCESS, this table was stored by TCRdb with only in-frame sequences that have V and J called. A share of the clones is absent; for the studies checked, an unresolved V gene accounts for under half, and the remainder has no known explanation. The sample yields roughly 250,000 clones; roughly 89% were counted once. The biggest ten clones account for around 0.84% of the sample. Sequencing was carried out using peripheral blood. These receptors were obtained from a man aged 25-40 years with acute or convalescent COVID-19.

The rearrangement joins TRBV3-1 (or the pseudogene TRBV3-2) to TRBJ1-1; TRBD1 might be the D (6 bases). CDR1 is LGHDT and CDR2 is YNNKEL in the germline V gene (reference sequence). This CDR3 has 16 amino acids. V lost 4 bases, J lost 3 bases, and 18 bases lay in between. The CDR3 DNA sequence: TGTGCCAGCAGCCTTATAGGGGGATGGACGGACACTGAAGCTTTCTTT. Protein sequence: CASSLIGGWTDTEAFF.

The rearrangement joins TRBV27 to TRBJ1-1; 7 nucleotides match TRBD1. The CDR3 runs 16 residues. V dropped 6 bases and J dropped 5; count of bases not matched to a gene: 15. CDR1 and CDR2 from the germline V gene are MNHEY and SMNVEV (reference sequence). CDR3 bases: TGTGCCAGCAGCTCCCCGATTAGGGGGCTCTGGACTGAAGCTTTCTTT. It specifies CASSSPIRGLWTEAFF.

The rearrangement joins TRBV18 to TRBJ1-1, with D possibly being TRBD1 (6 bases). CDR3 length: 14 amino acids. Trimming took 5 bases from V and 4 from J, leaving 14 bases between them. Germline CDR1 and CDR2: KGHSH and LQKENI. The CDR3 DNA follows: TGTGCCAGCTCAGCCTCACAGGGACGCACTGAAGCTTTCTTT. It is translated as CASSASQGRTEAFF.

The gene calls are TRBV10-3 and TRBJ1-1; tentatively, D is TRBD1 (5 bases). V was shortened by 0 bases and J by 5 bases, with 10 bases between the two germline ends. The CDR3 contains 14 residues. CDR1 ENHRY and CDR2 SYGVKD come from the germline V gene. DNA for the CDR3: TGTGCCATCAGTGAGTCGAGCAGGGCAACTGAAGCTTTCTTT. This encodes CAISESSRATEAFF.

The chain carries TRBV14 and TRBJ1-2; 7 nucleotides align to TRBD1. The CDR3 consists of 15 residues. Per the germline V gene, CDR1 is SGHDN and CDR2 is FVKESK. The V gene end was trimmed by 1 base and the J gene end by 0 bases; junction bases not matched to a gene: 2. The CDR3 nucleotides are TGTGCCAGCAGCCAAGCCGGGACAGCTAACTATGGCTACACCTTC. Encoded protein: CASSQAGTANYGYTF. Full variable domain (rest looked up from reference TRBV14 and TRBJ1-2): EAGVTQFPSHSVIEKGQTVTLRCDPISGHDNLYWYRRVMGKEIKFLLHFVKESKQDESGMPNNRFLAERTGGTYSTLKVQPAELEDSGVYFCASSQAGTANYGYTFGSGTRLTVV.

The chain has TRBV6-4 and TRBJ2-1; 15 bases fit TRBD2. Per germline, CDR1 MRHNA and CDR2 SNTAGT. CDR3 length: 16 amino acids. The V segment lost 5 bases and the J segment 9 bases; nucleotides outside the gene matches: 8. The CDR3 sequence is CASSTGTSGRRGEQFF. The CDR3 coding sequence is TGTGCCAGCAGTACCGGGACTAGCGGGAGGAGGGGTGAGCAGTTCTTC.

The chain employs TRBV5-1 and TRBJ1-1; D unresolved. Trimming took 4 bases from V and 4 from J, leaving 17 bases between them. In germline, CDR1 is SGHRS, CDR2 YFSETQ. This CDR3 region has 15 residues. CDR3 in DNA: TGCGCCAGCAGCCCACGACGTGGTTCAGGCACTGAAGCTTTCTTT. As protein: CASSPRRGSGTEAFF.

The genes are TRBV15 and TRBJ1-3, with D maybe TRBD1 (6 bases). Trimming left V 1 base short and J 0 bases short, with 10 bases between. Germline CDR1 reads LNHNV; CDR2 reads YYDKDF (reference sequence). This CDR3 has 16 residues. The DNA of the CDR3 is TGTGCCACCAGCAGAGGGGGACACAACTCTGGAAACACCATATATTTT. Its protein is CATSRGGHNSGNTIYF.

The V and J genes are TRBV9 and TRBJ1-5; the D gene is possibly TRBD1 (5 bases). V gave up 3 bases and J gave up 6 bases, with 16 bases separating them. Per germline, CDR1 SGDLS and CDR2 YYNGEE. The CDR3 contains 15 residues. The CDR3 is CASSESPGGGQPQHF. The CDR3 coding sequence is TGTGCCAGCAGCGAGTCCCCCGGGGGGGGTCAGCCCCAGCATTTT.

The rearrangement uses TRBV28 and TRBJ2-3; D is ambiguous. Trimming shortened V by 2 bases and J by 1 base, and 7 bases separated the two germline ends. The CDR3 spans 14 residues. CDR1 is MDHEN and CDR2 is SYDVKM in the germline V gene. The CDR3 loop is CASSLSSGTDTQYF. The CDR3 bases are TGTGCCAGCAGTTTAAGTTCGGGCACAGATACGCAGTATTTT.

The chain carries TRBV2 and TRBJ1-5; D perhaps matches TRBD1 (6 bases). The germline V gene encodes CDR1 SNHLY and CDR2 FYNNEI. Trimming removed 3 bases at V and 7 bases at J, with 16 bases between. The CDR3 consists of 15 residues. The CDR3 reads CASSELGAREQPQHF. The CDR3 bases are TGTGCCAGCAGTGAGTTGGGGGCTAGGGAACAGCCCCAGCATTTT.

This rearrangement joins TRBV7-9 to TRBJ1-3; TRBD1 agrees at 7 bases. The CDR3 sequence is 15 residues long. Trimming removed 5 bases from V and 0 bases from J; junction bases left unmatched: 4. From germline, CDR1 is SEHNR and CDR2 FQNEAQ (reference sequence). The CDR3 coding sequence is TGTGCCAGCAGCCCGGACAGGAGCTCTGGAAACACCATATATTTT. Its protein product is CASSPDRSSGNTIYF.

V usage is TRBV14 and J usage is TRBJ1-1; the match to TRBD1 covers 7 bases. With 4 bases clipped from V and 1 base from J, the junction kept 3 bases outside the gene matches. Germline CDR1 reads SGHDN; CDR2 reads FVKESK. CDR3 size: 14 residues. The CDR3 reads CASSLRDRNTEAFF. The CDR3 DNA is TGTGCCAGCAGCCTACGGGACAGGAACACTGAAGCTTTCTTT.

About this clone itself: Sequence at one end of the junction differs from germline and may be a read error. The V gene is TRBV11-2, the J gene TRBJ1-3; no clear D. Germline V gene lookup returns CDR1 SGHAT and CDR2 FQNNGV. The CDR3 has 17 residues. The CDR3, as DNA: TGTGCCAGCAGCTTAGGGACGGGAGCGAGCTCTGGAAACACCACATATTTT. This sequence encodes CASSLGTGASSGNTTYF.

The chain joins TRBV6-6 to TRBJ2-7; TRBD1 matches at 8 bases. The germline V gene encodes CDR1 MNHNY and CDR2 SVGAGI (reference sequence). This CDR3 is built from 15 residues. Trimming removed 6 bases from V and 5 bases from J; junction bases left unmatched: 12. CDR3 bases: TGTGCCAGCAGACCCGGACAGGGTGAGTTGCACGAGCAGTACTTC. As protein: CASRPGQGELHEQYF.

CDR3 nucleotide sequence: TGTGCCAGTAGTATATCAGGGAAAGGCGGTCAGCCCCAGCATTTT. Amino acids: CASSISGKGGQPQHF. V is TRBV19 and J is TRBJ1-5; D is perhaps TRBD1 (5 bases). Trimming stripped 2 bases from V and 6 bases from J, with 14 bases between. In germline, CDR1 is LNHDA, CDR2 SQIVND (reference sequence). The CDR3 totals 15 residues.

This sequence joins TRBV7-3 and TRBJ2-1; 12 bases match TRBD2. The trim removed 5 bases at V and 9 bases at J, leaving 8 bases unmatched. CDR1 and CDR2 (germline): SGHTA, FQGTGA. The CDR3 totals 15 residues. CDR3 DNA sequence: TGTGCCAGCAGCCTTCTAGCGGGAGGGCAAGGTGAGCAGTTCTTC. This encodes CASSLLAGGQGEQFF.

The count of this clone is one. This chain joins TRBV7-8 and TRBJ1-6; 8 nucleotides match TRBD1. With V trimmed by 5 bases and J by 7 bases, 4 bases remained unmatched. The CDR3 spans 14 residues. Germline V CDR1 and CDR2: SGHVS, FQNEAQ. CDR3 loop: CASSRGQGNSPLHF. CDR3 bases: TGTGCCAGCAGCCGAGGACAGGGAAATTCACCCCTCCACTTT.

The chain carries TRBV2 and TRBJ2-7, with 7 bases that match TRBD1. Per the germline V gene, CDR1 is SNHLY and CDR2 is FYNNEI. This CDR3 comprises 14 residues. V was pared by 4 bases and J by 2 bases, with 5 bases of the junction left unmatched. The CDR3 coding sequence is TGTGCCAGCAGTGGTAGGACAGGCGCCTACGAGCAGTACTTC. Amino acid sequence: CASSGRTGAYEQYF.

The chain joins TRBV5-1 to TRBJ2-1; 10 bases agree with TRBD2. This CDR3 contains 14 residues. The ends lost 4 bases at V and 10 bases at J; junction bases unmatched: 8. CDR1 and CDR2 from the germline V gene are SGHRS and YFSETQ. The CDR3 sequence is CASSDLLAGGEQFF. The CDR3 DNA is TGCGCCAGCAGCGATTTATTAGCGGGGGGAGAGCAGTTCTTC.

The chain joins TRBV9 to TRBJ2-7; D might be TRBD1 (5 bases). The V and J ends lost 3 bases and 6 bases respectively, with 19 bases between them. The CDR3 runs 15 residues. Germline CDR1 reads SGDLS; CDR2 reads YYNGEE. CDR3 coding DNA: TGTGCCAGCAGCGCGTTTCCGGACACCAATCCCGAGCAGTACTTC. It yields the protein CASSAFPDTNPEQYF.

The chain has TRBV7-8 and TRBJ2-6; TRBD2 matches 8 bases. The V and J ends lost 1 base and 0 bases, in that order; junction bases with no gene match: 8. The CDR3 length is 19 residues. Germline V gene lookup returns CDR1 SGHVS and CDR2 FQNEAQ. CDR3 sequence reads: CASSLGRLAGLSGANVLTF. Written as DNA, the CDR3 is TGTGCCAGCAGCTTAGGTCGTCTAGCGGGTCTCTCTGGGGCCAACGTCCTGACTTTC.

The chain combines TRBV21-1 with TRBJ2-7; TRBD2 is the table's D call, not checked against the DNA. TRBV21-1 is a documented pseudogene. The CDR3 spans 18 residues. Here the CDR3 reads CASSKKVSGRRRAYEQYF. The CDR3 nucleotides read TGTGCCAGCAGCAAAAAGGTTTCGGGGAGGAGAAGGGCGTACGAGCAGTACTTC.

The CDR3 sequence: CASSLEGTYEQYF. In DNA, the CDR3 is TGTGCCAGCAGTCTGGAGGGCACGTACGAGCAGTACTTC. The J gene is TRBJ2-7, the V gene TRBV6-5; possibly TRBD2 for D (6 bases). The CDR3 has 13 residues. Germline V lookup: CDR1 MNHEY, CDR2 SVGAGI. Trimming left V 5 bases short and J 4 bases short, with 12 bases between.